These T cell receptor beta chains were read from a single sample in a study of tumor and adjacent non-tumor tissue in lung cancer. TCRdb used MiXCR to reprocess the multiplex PCR reads, holding one entry per CDR3 protein. Counted here are 85,000 to 130,000 distinct CDR3 sequences, about 62% occurring once; the ten biggest clones make up approximately 18%. Sequenced material: distant non-tumor lung tissue. All receptors come from a man aged 25-45 years with non-small cell lung cancer. Both conserved end residues are part of each CDR3. Each record gives: CDR3 DNA, CDR3 protein, clone size, J gene, V gene, D gene. The D gene is left open where the match is weak. Clone size is stated in some rows and not others, as once, few, many or a class when expanded.

CDR3 DNA: TGCAGTCTTGATGTAGCAGGGGCGTTCCTGGGAGGCTACACATTC
CDR3 protein: CSLDVAGAFLGGYTF
clone size: .
J gene: TRBJ1-2
V gene: TRBV29-1
D gene: .

CDR3 DNA: TGCGCCAGCAGCGCGGGGGGGCCGAGGCAAGAGATCCAGTACTTC
CDR3 protein: CASSAGGPRQEIQYF
clone size: .
J gene: TRBJ2-5
V gene: TRBV5-1
D gene: TRBD2

CDR3 DNA: TGTGCAAGCAGCCAGACTAGCCGGGCCTACAATGAGCAGTTCTTC
CDR3 protein: CASSQTSRAYNEQFF
clone size: .
J gene: TRBJ2-1
V gene: TRBV6-5
D gene: TRBD2

CDR3 DNA: TGTGCCAGTAGCCTAAGGACTAGCGATATCACAGATACGCAGTATTTT
CDR3 protein: CASSLRTSDITDTQYF
clone size: .
J gene: TRBJ2-3
V gene: TRBV11-3
D gene: TRBD2

CDR3 DNA: TGTGCCACCAGTGGCCCAGACAGGGGTGGAATGAACACTGAAGCTTTCTTT
CDR3 protein: CATSGPDRGGMNTEAFF
clone size: many
J gene: TRBJ1-1
V gene: TRBV24-1
D gene: TRBD1

CDR3 DNA: TGCGCCAGCAGCTCGGGCAGAGAGATCGGCTGCACCTTC
CDR3 protein: CASSSGREIGCTF
clone size: .
J gene: TRBJ1-2
V gene: TRBV5-4
D gene: .

CDR3 DNA: TGCAGTGCTAATCTAGCGGGAGGGCCAGAGACCCAGTACTTC
CDR3 protein: CSANLAGGPETQYF
clone size: .
J gene: TRBJ2-5
V gene: TRBV20-1
D gene: TRBD2

CDR3 DNA: TGCAGTGCTAGGCAGGTGGGGGGGTCGCACGAGCAGTTCTTC
CDR3 protein: CSARQVGGSHEQFF
clone size: .
J gene: TRBJ2-1
V gene: TRBV20-1
D gene: TRBD2

CDR3 DNA: TGTGCCAGCAGTAAATCACAGGTTGGGACCTACACCGGGAAGCTCTTTTTT
CDR3 protein: CASSKSQVGTYTGKLFF
clone size: .
J gene: TRBJ2-2
V gene: TRBV6-2/TRBV6-3
D gene: .

CDR3 DNA: TGTGGCAGCAGCTTAGTAGGACAGTATTCGAACACCGGGGAGCTGTTTTTT
CDR3 protein: CGSSLVGQYSNTGELFF
clone size: .
J gene: TRBJ2-2
V gene: TRBV7-8
D gene: .

CDR3 DNA: TGTGCCAGCAGATTAGAAGCCTGGGAGTCTACCTACGAGCAGTACTTC
CDR3 protein: CASRLEAWESTYEQYF
clone size: .
J gene: TRBJ2-7
V gene: TRBV11-2
D gene: .

CDR3 DNA: TGTGCCAGCAGGACGGTTGCCCGGGAGGAGACCCAGTACTTC
CDR3 protein: CASRTVAREETQYF
clone size: few
J gene: TRBJ2-5
V gene: TRBV11-2
D gene: .

CDR3 DNA: TGCGCCAGCAGCCTACAGGGTGGCGGAGAGACCCAGTACTTC
CDR3 protein: CASSLQGGGETQYF
clone size: .
J gene: TRBJ2-5
V gene: TRBV5-1
D gene: .

CDR3 DNA: TGCGCCAGCAGAGTCACTAGGTTCGAGCAGTACTTC
CDR3 protein: CASRVTRFEQYF
clone size: .
J gene: TRBJ2-7
V gene: TRBV5-1
D gene: .

CDR3 DNA: TGTGTCAGCAGCTTGTTGCTAGCGGGAGCGGGTGAGCAGTTCTTC
CDR3 protein: CVSSLLLAGAGEQFF
clone size: once
J gene: TRBJ2-1
V gene: TRBV5-1
D gene: TRBD2

CDR3 DNA: TGTGACAGCAGTTCCGACGGGGAGGGTCACGAGCAGTACTTC
CDR3 protein: CDSSSDGEGHEQYF
clone size: .
J gene: TRBJ2-7
V gene: TRBV12-3/TRBV12-4
D gene: TRBD2

CDR3 DNA: TGTGCCAGCGATCGGGTCGATGGAAACACCATATATTTT
CDR3 protein: CASDRVDGNTIYF
clone size: .
J gene: TRBJ1-3
V gene: TRBV30
D gene: .

CDR3 DNA: TGTGCCAGCAGATTTTACAGCAGCGAGAACGGTGAGCAGTTCTTC
CDR3 protein: CASRFYSSENGEQFF
clone size: .
J gene: TRBJ2-1
V gene: TRBV5-5
D gene: .

CDR3 DNA: TGCAGTACTCCCTGGACCATGAACACTGAAGCTTTCTTT
CDR3 protein: CSTPWTMNTEAFF
clone size: .
J gene: TRBJ1-1
V gene: TRBV20-1
D gene: .

CDR3 DNA: TGTGCGAGGAGCCCGAGTGGGGGGCCGGATACGCAGTATTTT
CDR3 protein: CARSPSGGPDTQYF
clone size: .
J gene: TRBJ2-3
V gene: TRBV11-2
D gene: .

CDR3 DNA: TGTGCCTGGAGCATAGGGACAGCTACTAATCAGCCCCAGCATTTT
CDR3 protein: CAWSIGTATNQPQHF
clone size: many
J gene: TRBJ1-5
V gene: TRBV30
D gene: TRBD1

CDR3 DNA: TGCTGTGCTAGAGGCGGGACAGGGCAGGGTCAGTCCCAGCATTTT
CDR3 protein: CCARGGTGQGQSQHF
clone size: once
J gene: TRBJ1-5
V gene: TRBV20-1
D gene: TRBD1

CDR3 DNA: TGTGCCAGCAGTTGGGACATCCAAGGCCACTCTGGAAACACCATATATTTT
CDR3 protein: CASSWDIQGHSGNTIYF
clone size: .
J gene: TRBJ1-3
V gene: TRBV6-2/TRBV6-3
D gene: .

CDR3 DNA: TGTGCCAGCATCGACACAGCGAACACTGAAGCTTTCTTT
CDR3 protein: CASIDTANTEAFF
clone size: medium-sized
J gene: TRBJ1-1
V gene: TRBV12-3/TRBV12-4
D gene: .

CDR3 DNA: TGTAGCGCTGGACAGGGGGCCAGGGGCGAGCAGTACTTC
CDR3 protein: CSAGQGARGEQYF
clone size: .
J gene: TRBJ2-7
V gene: TRBV29-1
D gene: TRBD1

CDR3 DNA: TGTGCCAGCAGCGGGTCCTACAATGAGCAGTTCTTC
CDR3 protein: CASSGSYNEQFF
clone size: many
J gene: TRBJ2-1
V gene: TRBV7-8
D gene: .

CDR3 DNA: TGTGCCAGCAGTTTAGGAGTGGTTGCCCGCGAGCAGTACTTC
CDR3 protein: CASSLGVVAREQYF
clone size: .
J gene: TRBJ2-7
V gene: TRBV12-3/TRBV12-4
D gene: .

CDR3 DNA: TGTGCCAGCAGCAGTGCGGGACTAGCGGGCTACGAGCAGTACTTC
CDR3 protein: CASSSAGLAGYEQYF
clone size: .
J gene: TRBJ2-7
V gene: TRBV28
D gene: TRBD2

CDR3 DNA: TGCAGCGGTGTGTCCGGACAGGGGTTTGGCTACACCTTC
CDR3 protein: CSGVSGQGFGYTF
clone size: few
J gene: TRBJ1-2
V gene: TRBV29-1
D gene: TRBD1

CDR3 DNA: TGTGCCAGCAGACACGCTTCCGGGACAGGGGGCACTAAAGCTTTCTTT
CDR3 protein: CASRHASGTGGTKAFF
clone size: .
J gene: TRBJ1-1
V gene: TRBV11-2
D gene: TRBD1

CDR3 DNA: TGCAGTACCCAGACCGGGACGGATTACAATGAGCAGTTCTTC
CDR3 protein: CSTQTGTDYNEQFF
clone size: .
J gene: TRBJ2-1
V gene: TRBV20-1
D gene: .

CDR3 DNA: TGCAGCGTTGGCGTGGGAGGGCCGCTCGATACGCAGTATTTT
CDR3 protein: CSVGVGGPLDTQYF
clone size: few
J gene: TRBJ2-3
V gene: TRBV29-1
D gene: TRBD2

CDR3 DNA: TGTGCCAGCAAACAGGGGGGCTCCTACGAGCAGTACTTC
CDR3 protein: CASKQGGSYEQYF
clone size: many
J gene: TRBJ2-7
V gene: TRBV6-5
D gene: TRBD1

CDR3 DNA: TGTGCCAGCAGTTCGACGGGACAGGGCGAGAAGAACACTGAAGCTTTCTTT
CDR3 protein: CASSSTGQGEKNTEAFF
clone size: .
J gene: TRBJ1-1
V gene: TRBV11-2
D gene: TRBD1

CDR3 DNA: TGCAGTGCCGACAGGGGCACTGAAGCTTTCTTT
CDR3 protein: CSADRGTEAFF
clone size: many
J gene: TRBJ1-1
V gene: TRBV20-1
D gene: TRBD1

CDR3 DNA: TGTGCCAGCAGCCCACCTGGTCGGAGCACAGATACGCAGTATTTT
CDR3 protein: CASSPPGRSTDTQYF
clone size: .
J gene: TRBJ2-3
V gene: TRBV11-2
D gene: .

CDR3 DNA: TGCAGTGCTAGAGATCGGGGCGCAGCGCCCTATGGCTACGCCTTC
CDR3 protein: CSARDRGAAPYGYAF
clone size: .
J gene: TRBJ1-2
V gene: TRBV20-1
D gene: .

CDR3 DNA: TGCAGCGTTGGTGGGGACAGGGAAATAGCTTTCTTT
CDR3 protein: CSVGGDREIAFF
clone size: many
J gene: TRBJ1-1
V gene: TRBV29-1
D gene: TRBD1

CDR3 DNA: TGTGCCTGCAGCTCCCGAGGCGGGGGTCAAACCTACGAGCGGTACTTC
CDR3 protein: CACSSRGGGQTYERYF
clone size: .
J gene: TRBJ2-7
V gene: TRBV5-4
D gene: TRBD2

CDR3 DNA: TGTGCCAGCAGCTTAGAAGTGGCAACGGAGCAGTACTTC
CDR3 protein: CASSLEVATEQYF
clone size: once
J gene: TRBJ2-7
V gene: TRBV11-1
D gene: .

CDR3 DNA: TGCAGCGTGAGCGGGACAGACGCTAACTATGGCTACACCTTC
CDR3 protein: CSVSGTDANYGYTF
clone size: .
J gene: TRBJ1-2
V gene: TRBV29-1
D gene: TRBD1

CDR3 DNA: TGTGCCAGTAGCTTTACAGGGATCGAGCAGTACTTC
CDR3 protein: CASSFTGIEQYF
clone size: once
J gene: TRBJ2-7
V gene: TRBV11-2
D gene: .

CDR3 DNA: TGCAGCGTTGAAGATCAAGAGAAGAGCTCCTACAATGAGCAGTTCTTC
CDR3 protein: CSVEDQEKSSYNEQFF
clone size: .
J gene: TRBJ2-1
V gene: TRBV29-1
D gene: .